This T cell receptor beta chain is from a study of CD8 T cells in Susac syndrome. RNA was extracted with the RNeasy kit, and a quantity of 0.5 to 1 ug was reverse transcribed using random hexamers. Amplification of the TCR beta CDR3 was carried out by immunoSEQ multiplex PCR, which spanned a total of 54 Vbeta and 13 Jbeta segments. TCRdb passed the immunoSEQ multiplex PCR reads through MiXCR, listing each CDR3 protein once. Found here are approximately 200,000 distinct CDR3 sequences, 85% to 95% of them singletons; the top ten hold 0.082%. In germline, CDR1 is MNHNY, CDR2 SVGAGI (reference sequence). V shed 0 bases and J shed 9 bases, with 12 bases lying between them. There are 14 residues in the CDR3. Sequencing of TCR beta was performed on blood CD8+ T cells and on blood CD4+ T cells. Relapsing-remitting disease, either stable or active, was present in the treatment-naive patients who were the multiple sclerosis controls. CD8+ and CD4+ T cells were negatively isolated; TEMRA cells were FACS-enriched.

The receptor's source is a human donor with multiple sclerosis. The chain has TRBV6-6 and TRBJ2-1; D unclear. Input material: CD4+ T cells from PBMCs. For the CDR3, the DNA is TGTGCCAGCAGTTACTCGGGATCCACTGGTGAGCAGTTCTTC. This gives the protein CASSYSGSTGEQFF.